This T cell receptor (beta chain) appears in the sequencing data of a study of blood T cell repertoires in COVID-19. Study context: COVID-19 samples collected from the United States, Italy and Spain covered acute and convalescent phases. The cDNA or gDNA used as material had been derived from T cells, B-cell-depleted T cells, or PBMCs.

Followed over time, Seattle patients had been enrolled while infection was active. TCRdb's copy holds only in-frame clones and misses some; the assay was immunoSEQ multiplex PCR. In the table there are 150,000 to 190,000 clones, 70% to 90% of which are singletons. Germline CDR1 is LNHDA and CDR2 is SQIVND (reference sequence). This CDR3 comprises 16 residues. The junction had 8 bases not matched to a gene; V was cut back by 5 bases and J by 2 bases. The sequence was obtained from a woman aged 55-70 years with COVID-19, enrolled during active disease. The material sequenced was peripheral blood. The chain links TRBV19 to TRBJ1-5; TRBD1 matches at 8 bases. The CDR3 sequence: CASSDRGFGRNQPQHF. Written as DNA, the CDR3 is TGTGCCAGTAGTGACAGGGGATTTGGTCGCAATCAGCCCCAGCATTTT. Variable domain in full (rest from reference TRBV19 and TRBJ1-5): DGGITQSPKYLFRKEGQNVTLSCEQNLNHDAMYWYRQDPGQGLRLIYYSQIVNDFQKGDIAEGYSVSREKKESFPLTVTSAQKNPTAFYLCASSDRGFGRNQPQHFGDGTRLSIL.